This TCR beta chain was identified during a study of cytomegalovirus exposure and HLA in healthy donors. General study findings and limits: Judged likely to be a sequencing artifact was a cluster of highly shared sequence variants. In a later analysis, at a false discovery rate of 0.05, under 20,000 TCR beta sequences were associated with HLA alleles. Analysis was performed later, and it showed HLA-associated TCR beta chains to be more clonally expanded than equally common others.

It was with 60 Vbeta and 13 Jbeta primers that the PCR ran. Libraries were prepared by immunoSEQ multiplex PCR; TCRdb keeps only in-frame clonotypes and omits some of them. The table lists under 200,000 clones, approximately 80% of them singletons, with more than 8% in the top ten. Concerning this clone: The antigen remains unidentified.

Germline V gene sequence: CDR1 MDHEN, CDR2 SYDVKM. Trimming removed 8 bases at V and 0 bases at J, with 16 bases between. The CDR3 is 15 residues long. Input material: PBMCs. This chain connects TRBV28 to TRBJ1-1; D uncertain. The TCR sequence derives from a male donor in good health and CMV-seropositive. In DNA, the CDR3 is TGTGCCAGCCTTGAGGCGGGAGCTATGAACACTGAAGCTTTCTTT. Residues: CASLEAGAMNTEAFF.